These 20 T cell receptor beta chains were all obtained from the same sample, sequenced in a study of CD4 T cells in relation to SARS-CoV-2 and coronaviruses. Here immunoSEQ multiplex PCR was the method, and the copy in TCRdb shows in-frame clones only, minus some. The sample consists of 65,000 or so clones, about 87% of them appearing once. CD4+ T cells from unexposed donors were obtained before the COVID-19 pandemic (2011-2018). Sequences were obtained from memory CD4+ T cells from PBMCs. The receptors stem from a human donor in good health.

This rearrangement joins TRBV5-1 to TRBJ2-1, with 8 bases aligning to TRBD1. Per germline, CDR1 SGHRS and CDR2 YFSETQ. CDR3 length: 16 residues. V gave up 5 bases and J gave up 9 bases; unmatched junction bases: 16. This CDR3 reads CASSREQGGVEVEQFF. The CDR3 nucleotides are TGCGCCAGCAGTCGAGAACAGGGGGGAGTGGAGGTTGAGCAGTTCTTC.

V is TRBV7-2 and J is TRBJ1-1; D call uncertain. The CDR3 contains 14 residues. Trimming pared 4 bases from V and 6 bases from J, leaving 15 bases between. CDR1 is SGHTA, CDR2 FQGNSA, per germline. CDR3 bases: TGTGCCAGCAGCTCCCCCCCCTTGGTCGCTGAAGCTTTCTTT. It is translated as CASSSPPLVAEAFF. Looking up the rest from reference TRBV7-2 and TRBJ1-1 gives the full variable domain: GAGVSQSPSNKVTEKGKDVELRCDPISGHTALYWYRQSLGQGLEFLIYFQGNSAPDKSGLPSDRFSAERTGGSVSTLTIQRTQQEDSAVYLCASSSPPLVAEAFFGQGTRLTVV.

V gene TRBV30 combines with J gene TRBJ1-5, with a tentative D call TRBD1 (6 bases). V gave up 1 base and J gave up 7 bases, with 11 bases separating them. The V gene's germline CDR1 is GTSNPN and CDR2 SVGIG (reference sequence). This CDR3 has 13 residues. CDR3 coding DNA: TGTGCCTGGAGTGGTGGGGGCCAACAGCCCCAGCATTTT. Protein sequence: CAWSGGGQQPQHF.

The rearrangement uses TRBV6-5 and TRBJ2-7; TRBD1 matches 8 bases. The germline gives CDR1 MNHEY, CDR2 SVGAGI. The CDR3 consists of 13 residues. Trimming at V came to 6 bases and at J to 4 bases, leaving 5 bases not matched to a gene. Here the CDR3 reads CASSRQGWYEQYF. DNA of the CDR3: TGTGCCAGCAGCAGACAGGGGTGGTACGAGCAGTACTTC.

The chain joins TRBV7-9 to TRBJ2-3; D remains unclear. This CDR3 comprises 12 residues. Trimming stripped 5 bases from V and 2 bases from J, with 5 bases between. CDR1 and CDR2 (germline): SEHNR, FQNEAQ (reference sequence). CDR3 in DNA: TGTGCCAGCAGCCTCGACACAGATACGCAGTATTTT. Translation gives CASSLDTDTQYF.

The V and J genes are TRBV4-1 and TRBJ2-7; perhaps D is TRBD1 or TRBD2 (5 bases each). V was cut by 3 bases and J by 2 bases, with 14 bases left in between. This CDR3 has 15 amino acids. Germline assignment: CDR1 MGHRA and CDR2 YSYEKL. The CDR3 is CASSQGIGETYEQYF. The CDR3 DNA follows: TGCGCCAGCAGCCAGGGAATAGGGGAGACCTACGAGCAGTACTTC.

The chain combines TRBV29-1 with TRBJ2-3; 9 nucleotides match TRBD2. This CDR3 has 14 amino acids. Germline values: CDR1 SQVTM, CDR2 ANQGSEA. J lost 5 bases, V lost 4 bases, and 7 bases had no gene match. The DNA for the CDR3 is TGCAGCGTTGTTGCGGGGGGGGTTGGAGATACGCAGTATTTT. Translated, it gives CSVVAGGVGDTQYF.

The V gene is TRBV2, the J gene TRBJ1-1; D perhaps matches TRBD1 (6 bases). Trimming took off 6 bases at V and 1 base at J, with 9 bases between the two ends. This CDR3 contains 13 residues. Germline V CDR1 and CDR2: SNHLY, FYNNEI. The CDR3 coding sequence is TGTGCCAGCAGAGGACAGCCGAACACTGAAGCTTTCTTT. Its translation: CASRGQPNTEAFF.

This chain joins TRBV20-1 and TRBJ2-1; D is unresolved. Germline V gene data show CDR1 as DFQATT and CDR2 as SNEGSKA (reference sequence). The CDR3 runs 11 residues. Trimming shortened V by 0 bases and J by 8 bases, and 5 bases separated the two germline ends. The chain's CDR3 is CSAREADEQFF. The CDR3 DNA is TGCAGTGCTAGAGAGGCGGATGAGCAGTTCTTC.

The rearrangement links TRBV5-1 to TRBJ2-5; 7 nucleotides align to TRBD2. Germline V lookup: CDR1 SGHRS, CDR2 YFSETQ. This CDR3 contains 13 residues. J was trimmed by 5 bases and V by 6 bases; bases with no gene match: 7. The DNA for the CDR3 is TGCGCCAGCACAGGAGCGGGGCGGGAGACCCAGTACTTC. This gives the protein CASTGAGRETQYF.

The rearrangement uses TRBV28 and TRBJ2-7; 7 nucleotides match TRBD1. In germline, CDR1 is MDHEN, CDR2 SYDVKM. The CDR3 covers 15 residues. V lost 5 bases to trimming and J lost 2 bases; unmatched junction nucleotides: 9. The DNA of the CDR3 is TGTGCCAGCAGTGATCGGGACAGCGTCCCCTACGAGCAGTACTTC. Translated, it gives CASSDRDSVPYEQYF.

This sequence joins TRBV4-1 and TRBJ1-2; D perhaps matches TRBD1 (6 bases). From germline, CDR1 is MGHRA and CDR2 YSYEKL. CDR3 length equals 14 residues. Trimming shortened V by 4 bases and J by 7 bases, and 16 bases separated the two germline ends. Written as DNA, the CDR3 is TGCGCCAGCAGCCCTCTAACAGGGAACGCTGGCTACACCTTC. It specifies CASSPLTGNAGYTF.

Turning to this clone: Compared with germline, one end of the junction differs, possibly owing to a read error. This rearrangement joins TRBV11-2 to TRBJ1-3; D is perhaps TRBD1 (5 bases). This CDR3 is built from 15 residues. Germline V lookup: CDR1 SGHAT, CDR2 FQNNGV. The CDR3 coding sequence is TGTGCCAGCACCTTAAGGGGATACTCTGGAAACACCATATATTTT. Amino acid sequence: CASTLRGYSGNTIYF.

The V call is TRBV18, the J call TRBJ2-7, with TRBD1 matching 9 bases. Per the germline V gene, CDR1 is KGHSH and CDR2 is LQKENI. The CDR3 consists of 15 residues. The V and J ends lost 6 bases and 5 bases, in that order; junction bases with no gene match: 11. In DNA form, the CDR3 reads TGTGCCAGCTCGCGGGGGACAGGGAGGGAGAACGAGCAGTACTTC. Its translation is CASSRGTGRENEQYF. Based on the CDR3 plus reference TRBV18 and TRBJ2-7, the full variable domain is NAGVMQNPRHLVRRRGQEARLRCSPMKGHSHVYWYRQLPEEGLKFMVYLQKENIIDESGMPKERFSAEFPKEGPSILRIQQVVRGDSAAYFCASSRGTGRENEQYFGPGTRLTVT.

This clone was counted a few times. The gene calls are TRBV5-8 and TRBJ1-5, with TRBD1 matching over 8 bases. The germline CDR1 and CDR2 sequences are SGHTS and YDEGEE. The CDR3 is 16 amino acids. V lost 8 bases and J lost 1; bases outside the gene matches: 11. CDR3 DNA: TGTGCCAGTCGGACAGGGCGGTATTCAAGCAATCAGCCCCAGCATTTT. Amino acid sequence: CASRTGRYSSNQPQHF.

This rearrangement joins TRBV29-1 to TRBJ1-1; D perhaps matches TRBD1 (5 bases). Germline V gives CDR1 SQVTM, CDR2 ANQGSEA. The CDR3 length is 14 residues. The germline V and J ends were trimmed by 4 bases and 6 bases, with 18 bases remaining between them. The CDR3 DNA follows: TGCAGCGTTGTTCAAGGGACTTTGACCCCTGAAGCTTTCTTT. This translates into CSVVQGTLTPEAFF.

V is TRBV27 and J is TRBJ1-2; maybe TRBD1 (6 bases). The CDR3 length is 15 residues. Trimming cost V 3 bases and J 6 bases, with 17 bases left between them. The germline gives CDR1 MNHEY, CDR2 SMNVEV (reference sequence). Here the CDR3 reads CASSLRRGANNGYTF. The CDR3, as DNA: TGTGCCAGCAGTTTGAGGAGGGGGGCAAACAATGGCTACACCTTC.

The rearrangement uses TRBV7-3 and TRBJ2-6, with D possibly matching TRBD2 (5 bases). The CDR3 spans 15 residues. Per the germline V gene, CDR1 is SGHTA and CDR2 is FQGTGA. V gave up 0 bases and J gave up 4 bases, with 7 bases separating them. The CDR3 protein is CASSLTTGGANVLTF. CDR3 DNA sequence: TGTGCCAGCAGCTTAACGACGGGGGGGGCCAACGTCCTGACTTTC.

The V and J genes are TRBV28 and TRBJ2-7; 7 nucleotides align to TRBD2. Germline CDR1 is MDHEN and CDR2 is SYDVKM. This CDR3 has 15 residues. The V segment lost 5 bases and the J segment 3 bases; nucleotides outside the gene matches: 10. CDR3: CASSPPGGESYEQYF. CDR3 DNA sequence: TGTGCCAGCAGTCCCCCTGGGGGGGAGAGCTACGAGCAGTACTTC.

This chain joins TRBV19 and TRBJ2-3; weak D call: TRBD2 (5 bases). Germline V gene data show CDR1 as LNHDA and CDR2 as SQIVND (reference sequence). V was pared by 4 bases and J by 4 bases, with 15 bases between. This CDR3 spans 15 amino acids. Here the CDR3 DNA reads TGTGCCAGTAGTAAGGACTGGGCGGGTCCAGATACGCAGTATTTT. This codes for CASSKDWAGPDTQYF.